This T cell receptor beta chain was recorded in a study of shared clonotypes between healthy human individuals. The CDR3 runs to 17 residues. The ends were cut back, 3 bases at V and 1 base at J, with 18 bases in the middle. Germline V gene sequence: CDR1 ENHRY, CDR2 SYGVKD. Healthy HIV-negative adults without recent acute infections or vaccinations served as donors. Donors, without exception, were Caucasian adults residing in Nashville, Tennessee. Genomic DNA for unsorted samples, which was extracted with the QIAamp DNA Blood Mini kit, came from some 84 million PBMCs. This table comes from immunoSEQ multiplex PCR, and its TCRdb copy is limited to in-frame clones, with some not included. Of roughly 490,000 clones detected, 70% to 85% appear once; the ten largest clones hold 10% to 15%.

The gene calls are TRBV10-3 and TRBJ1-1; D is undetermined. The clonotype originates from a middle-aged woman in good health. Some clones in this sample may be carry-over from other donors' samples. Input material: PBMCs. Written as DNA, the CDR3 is TGTGCCATCAGTGACCCCAGGTTGGGAAGGGAGAACACTGAAGCTTTCTTT. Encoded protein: CAISDPRLGRENTEAFF.